Below, 21 T cell receptor beta chains from the same sample are listed, as sequenced in a study of quantifying T cell responses using KT2 cells. As for the study in general: Reverse transcription used primers in the TCR alpha and beta constant regions.

An oligo carrying a UMI was ligated to the cDNA 3' end. First-round PCR used 3 to 4 cycles and beta primers RC1.1 and RC1.2 covering TRBC1 and TRBC2. Using its own MiXCR run on the UMI-ligation and nested PCR reads, TCRdb lists one record per CDR3 protein. Of approximately 43,000 distinct CDR3 sequences listed, 15% to 20% were seen once; the top ten hold over 40%. Sequenced sample: PBMCs spiked with cells of the T cell clone KT2. The receptors shown here come from a human donor.

This clonotype was seen repeatedly, ten times or more. The gene calls are TRBV10-3 and TRBJ2-3, with D possibly called TRBD1 or TRBD2 (5 bases each). This CDR3 contains 14 residues. Germline CDR1 reads ENHRY; CDR2 reads SYGVKD. The V end was cut by 10 bases, the J end by 6 bases, with 20 bases between. CDR3 bases: TGTGCCACCGGGGCAACGAGCGGCTGGGATACGCAGTATTTT. Residues: CATGATSGWDTQYF.

This rearrangement joins TRBV7-2 to TRBJ1-5; 9 bases are shared with TRBD1. The CDR3 is made up of 15 amino acids. From germline, CDR1 is SGHTA and CDR2 FQGNSA. V lost 1 base and J lost 7; bases outside the gene matches: 5. The CDR3 is CASSLDTGQGQPQHF. Written as DNA, the CDR3 is TGTGCCAGCAGCTTAGATACGGGACAGGGCCAGCCCCAGCATTTT.

There are a few counts of this clonotype. The rearrangement links TRBV7-2 to TRBJ2-3, with 10 bases that match TRBD2. Unmatched junction bases numbered 5, after V lost 5 bases and J lost 0 bases. The CDR3 is 16 amino acids. Germline V gene lookup returns CDR1 SGHTA and CDR2 FQGNSA. This CDR3 is CASSLGTSVSTDTQYF. The DNA of the CDR3 is TGTGCCAGCAGCCTCGGGACTAGCGTTAGCACAGATACGCAGTATTTT.

The table lists this clonotype with a few counts. V is TRBV6-1 and J is TRBJ2-1; D remains unclear. Trimming shortened V by 1 base and J by 7 bases, and 8 bases separated the two germline ends. The CDR3 consists of 13 residues. Germline-derived CDR1 and CDR2 are MNHNS and SASEGT. CDR3 nucleotide sequence: TGTGCCAGCAGTGAAGTAGGGTGGAATGAGCAGTTCTTC. It codes for CASSEVGWNEQFF.

This clonotype was seen only once. This rearrangement joins TRBV28 to TRBJ2-7; D remains ambiguous. Per the germline V gene, CDR1 is MDHEN and CDR2 is SYDVKM. This CDR3 is 12 amino acids long. The V gene lost 6 bases and the J gene lost 5 bases, with 11 bases spanning the gap. This CDR3 reads CASRGQVDEQYF. CDR3 in DNA: TGTGCCAGCAGAGGGCAGGTCGACGAGCAGTACTTC.

This rearrangement joins TRBV2 to TRBJ2-4; either TRBD1 or TRBD2 may supply D (6 bases each). V was pared by 4 bases and J by 3 bases, with 10 bases between. CDR1 and CDR2 from the germline V gene are SNHLY and FYNNEI. This CDR3 is 14 amino acids long. The CDR3 reads CASSGGAGKNIQYF. CDR3 nucleotides: TGTGCCAGCAGTGGGGGGGCTGGCAAAAACATTCAGTACTTC.

The table lists this clonotype with a count of one. This chain joins TRBV7-6 and TRBJ1-1, with D unresolved. V was cut by 2 bases and J by 0 bases, with 16 bases left in between. CDR1 is SGHVS, CDR2 FNYEAQ, per germline. This CDR3 region has 17 residues. For the CDR3, the DNA is TGTGCCAGCAGCTTAAATTACATTGCCGACATGAACACTGAAGCTTTCTTT. It translates to CASSLNYIADMNTEAFF.

This clonotype was seen repeatedly, ten times or more. The chain uses TRBV7-9 and TRBJ2-1, with a possible D match to TRBD1 (6 bases). This CDR3 has 14 amino acids. Germline-derived CDR1 and CDR2 are SEHNR and FQNEAQ (reference sequence). Trimming removed 4 bases from V and 8 bases from J, with 15 bases in between. CDR3 DNA sequence: TGTGCCAGCAGCTCCGAGGGACAAGGGGATGAGCAGTTCTTC. Protein product: CASSSEGQGDEQFF.

This chain uses TRBV29-1 with TRBJ1-2, with D hard to call. CDR1 and CDR2 (germline): SQVTM, ANQGSEA. The V end was cut by 5 bases, the J end by 0 bases, with 7 bases between. This CDR3 comprises 12 residues. DNA for the CDR3: TGCAGCGTTATGAGTACTAACTATGGCTACACCTTC. Protein: CSVMSTNYGYTF.

The sample holds a few counts of this clonotype. The chain recombines TRBV7-6 with TRBJ2-1; 7 nucleotides align to TRBD2. Per the germline V gene, CDR1 is SGHVS and CDR2 is FNYEAQ. Trimming took 1 base from V and 4 from J; bases not matched to a gene: 10. This CDR3 contains 17 residues. The CDR3 sequence: CASSLGSLAEGYNEQFF. CDR3 DNA: TGTGCCAGCAGCTTAGGGTCTCTAGCGGAAGGATACAATGAGCAGTTCTTC. The full variable domain, in which reference TRBV7-6 and TRBJ2-1 provide the parts outside the CDR3, is GAGVSQSPRYKVTKRGQDVALRCDPISGHVSLYWYRQALGQGPEFLTYFNYEAQQDKSGLPNDRFSAERPEGSISTLTIQRTEQRDSAMYRCASSLGSLAEGYNEQFFGPGTRLTVL.

This clonotype was seen a handful of times. The chain combines TRBV24-1 with TRBJ2-5; TRBD2 aligns across 9 bases. The germline V gene encodes CDR1 KGHDR and CDR2 SFDVKD. With V trimmed by 4 bases and J by 4 bases, 6 bases remained unmatched. This CDR3 has 15 amino acids. This CDR3 reads CATSELTSGVETQYF. In nucleotides, the CDR3 is TGTGCCACCAGTGAATTGACTAGCGGAGTAGAGACCCAGTACTTC.

A few counts support this clonotype. This chain joins TRBV6-5 and TRBJ2-5, with a weak D call TRBD2 (5 bases). V lost 0 bases to trimming and J lost 5 bases, with 13 bases between them. The CDR3 length is 15 residues. The V gene's germline CDR1 is MNHEY and CDR2 SVGAGI. The CDR3, as DNA: TGTGCCAGCAGTTACTCAGGGCTAGCTCGTGAGACCCAGTACTTC. It codes for CASSYSGLARETQYF.

This clonotype was observed a few times. The DNA for the CDR3 is TGTGCCAGTGCCCACGAGAGGGGCGGGAATTCACCCCTCCACTTT. Its translation is CASAHERGGNSPLHF. The J gene is TRBJ1-6, the V gene TRBV12-3 or TRBV12-4; a weak D match, TRBD1 (5 bases). Trimming took 9 bases from V and 7 from J, leaving 19 bases between them. The CDR3 is 15 amino acids.

CDR3 amino acids: CASSYPGTPMGNSPLHF. DNA for the CDR3: TGTGCCAGCAGTTACCCCGGGACACCGATGGGTAATTCACCCCTCCACTTT. The V and J genes are TRBV6-6 and TRBJ1-6, with D perhaps matching TRBD1 (6 bases). V dropped 2 bases and J dropped 6 bases, with 17 bases sitting between them. Germline V gives CDR1 MNHNY, CDR2 SVGAGI (reference sequence). There are 17 residues in the CDR3.

Only a few counts were recorded for this clonotype. The genes are TRBV6-2 or TRBV6-3 and TRBJ2-1; 11 bases are a match to TRBD2. The germline V gene encodes CDR1 MNHEY and CDR2 SVGEGT. The CDR3 is 15 amino acids. V lost 0 bases, J lost 15 bases, and 10 bases stayed unmatched. The CDR3 DNA follows: TGTGCCAGCAGTTACTCGGAACTAGCGGGGGCCAGTGGGTTCTTC. Its translation: CASSYSELAGASGFF.

The chain joins TRBV7-2 to TRBJ2-2; TRBD1 matches at 10 bases. V trimming: 6 bases; J trimming: 11 bases; junction bases outside the gene matches: 6. The CDR3 extends over 13 amino acids. Per germline, CDR1 SGHTA and CDR2 FQGNSA. CDR3 region: CASSGQGGRELFF. The CDR3 DNA follows: TGTGCCAGCAGTGGACAGGGGGGAAGAGAGCTGTTTTTT.

The rearrangement uses TRBV20-1 and TRBJ1-3, with D unresolved. The CDR3 has 13 residues. The V gene's germline CDR1 is DFQATT and CDR2 SNEGSKA (reference sequence). V lost 0 bases to trimming and J lost 4 bases, with 7 bases between them. Here the CDR3 reads CSAREPIGNTIYF. CDR3 bases: TGCAGTGCTAGAGAACCAATCGGAAACACCATATATTTT.

The V gene is TRBV28, the J gene TRBJ2-1; 7 bases match TRBD1. The CDR3 has 16 amino acids. Germline assignment: CDR1 MDHEN and CDR2 SYDVKM. The junction had 13 bases not matched to a gene; V was cut back by 8 bases and J by 3 bases. The CDR3 coding sequence is TGTGCCAGCCCACCGGCCGGGACAGACGTCTACAATGAGCAGTTCTTC. Translated, it gives CASPPAGTDVYNEQFF.

The J gene is TRBJ1-1, the V gene TRBV27; tentatively, D is TRBD1 (5 bases). The V gene lost 1 base and the J gene lost 1 base, with 10 bases spanning the gap. The CDR3 spans 15 residues. Germline loops: CDR1 MNHEY, CDR2 SMNVEV (reference sequence). The CDR3 coding sequence is TGTGCCAGCAGTTTATTGGGGACGGAGAACACTGAAGCTTTCTTT. Its translation: CASSLLGTENTEAFF.

This clonotype was seen at least ten times. The genes are TRBV20-1 and TRBJ1-1; D is uncertain. Germline CDR1 is DFQATT and CDR2 is SNEGSKA (reference sequence). The CDR3 is made up of 12 amino acids. V was pared by 6 bases and J by 0 bases, with 8 bases between. The CDR3 DNA is TGCAGTGCCCTAGCCTTGAACACTGAAGCTTTCTTT. Translation: CSALALNTEAFF.

This clonotype appeared a few times. The chain employs TRBV15 and TRBJ2-7; 9 bases match TRBD2. CDR3 length: 15 residues. V lost 1 base, J lost 3 bases, and 4 bases stayed unmatched. Germline V lookup: CDR1 LNHNV, CDR2 YYDKDF (reference sequence). As DNA, the CDR3 is TGTGCCACCAGCAGAGGACTAGCGGAGCACTACGAGCAGTACTTC. Protein sequence: CATSRGLAEHYEQYF.